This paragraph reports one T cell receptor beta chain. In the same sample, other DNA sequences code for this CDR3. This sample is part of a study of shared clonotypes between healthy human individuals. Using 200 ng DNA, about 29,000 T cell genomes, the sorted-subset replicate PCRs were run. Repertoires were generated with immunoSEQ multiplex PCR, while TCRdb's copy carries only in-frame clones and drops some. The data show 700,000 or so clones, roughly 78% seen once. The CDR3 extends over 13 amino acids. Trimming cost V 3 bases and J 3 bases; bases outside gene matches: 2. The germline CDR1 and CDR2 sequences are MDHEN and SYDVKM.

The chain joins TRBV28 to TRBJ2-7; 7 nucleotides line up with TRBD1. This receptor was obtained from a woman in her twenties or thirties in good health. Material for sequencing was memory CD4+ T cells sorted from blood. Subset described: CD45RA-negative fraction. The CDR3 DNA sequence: TGTGCCAGCAGTTTGGGACAGAACTACGAGCAGTACTTC. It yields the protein CASSLGQNYEQYF.